This record covers a single T cell receptor (beta chain). Its cognate antigen is unknown. This entry is derived from a study of T cell responses to AZD1222 COVID-19 vaccine. Overall study context: Researchers grouped second doses given at about 4 or about 12 weeks into one pool.

In germline, CDR1 is SGHNT, CDR2 YENEEA. V dropped 2 bases and J dropped 4 bases, with 9 bases sitting between them. This CDR3 is built from 14 residues. Repertoires were generated with immunoSEQ multiplex PCR, while TCRdb's copy carries only in-frame clones and drops some. The data show approximately 110,000 clones, under 95% seen once. Study-wide points: With dominance at 160-218 and 743-854, vaccine-associated CD4 TCRs spanned spike. A mostly white British donor set with more females was recruited, and clonal diversity was possibly underestimated.

The gene calls are TRBV11-3 and TRBJ2-1; D is ambiguous. This clonotype was obtained from an adult in good health. The specimen comprised peripheral blood, sampled on day 0 of AZD1222 vaccination. Written as DNA, the CDR3 is TGTGCCAGCAGCTTATCGGGTCTTTACAATGAGCAGTTCTTC. Amino acids: CASSLSGLYNEQFF. Full variable domain (missing parts from reference TRBV11-3 and TRBJ2-1): EAGVVQSPRYKIIEKKQPVAFWCNPISGHNTLYWYLQNLGQGPELLIRYENEEAVDDSQLPKDRFSAERLKGVDSTLKIQPAELGDSAVYLCASSLSGLYNEQFFGPGTRLTVL.